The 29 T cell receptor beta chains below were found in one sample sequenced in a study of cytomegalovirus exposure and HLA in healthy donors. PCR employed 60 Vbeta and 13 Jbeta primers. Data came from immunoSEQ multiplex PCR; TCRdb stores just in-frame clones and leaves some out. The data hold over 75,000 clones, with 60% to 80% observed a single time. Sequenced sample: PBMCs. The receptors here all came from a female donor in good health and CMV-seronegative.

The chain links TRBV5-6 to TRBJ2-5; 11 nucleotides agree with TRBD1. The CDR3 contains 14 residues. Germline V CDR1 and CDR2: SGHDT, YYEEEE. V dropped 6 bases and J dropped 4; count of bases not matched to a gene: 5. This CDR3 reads CASIGQGAGETQYF. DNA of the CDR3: TGTGCCAGCATCGGACAGGGGGCGGGAGAGACCCAGTACTTC.

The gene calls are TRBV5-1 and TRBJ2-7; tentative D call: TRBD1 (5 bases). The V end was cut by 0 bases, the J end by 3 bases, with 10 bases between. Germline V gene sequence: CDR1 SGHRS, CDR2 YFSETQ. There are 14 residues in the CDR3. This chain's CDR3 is CASSLDAGNYEQYF. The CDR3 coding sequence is TGCGCCAGCAGCTTGGATGCAGGGAACTACGAGCAGTACTTC.

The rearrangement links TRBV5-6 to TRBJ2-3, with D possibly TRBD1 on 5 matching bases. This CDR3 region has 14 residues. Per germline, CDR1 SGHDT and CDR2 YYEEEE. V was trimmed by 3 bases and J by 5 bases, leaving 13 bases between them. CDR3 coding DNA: TGTGCCAGCAGCTCTTGGGGCAGGGAAGATACGCAGTATTTT. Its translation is CASSSWGREDTQYF.

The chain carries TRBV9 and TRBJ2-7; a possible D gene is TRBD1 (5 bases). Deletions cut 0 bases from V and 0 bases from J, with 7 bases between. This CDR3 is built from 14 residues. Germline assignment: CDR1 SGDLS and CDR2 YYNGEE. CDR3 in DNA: TGTGCCAGCAGCGTAGGAGACAGCTCCTACGAGCAGTACTTC. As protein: CASSVGDSSYEQYF.

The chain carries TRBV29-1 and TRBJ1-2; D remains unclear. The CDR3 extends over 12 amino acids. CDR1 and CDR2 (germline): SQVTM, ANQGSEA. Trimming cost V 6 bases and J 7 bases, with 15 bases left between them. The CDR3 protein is CSVVTQDTGYTF. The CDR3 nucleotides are TGCAGCGTCGTTACGCAGGATACTGGCTACACCTTC.

In DNA, the CDR3 is TGTGCCAGCAGCTCCCGGACAGCCCAACTATTCTACACCTTC. It translates to CASSSRTAQLFYTF. The chain couples TRBV7-8 to TRBJ1-2, with D possibly matching TRBD1 (6 bases). From germline, CDR1 is SGHVS and CDR2 FQNEAQ. Trimming pared 4 bases from V and 10 bases from J, leaving 19 bases between. The CDR3 sequence is 14 residues long.

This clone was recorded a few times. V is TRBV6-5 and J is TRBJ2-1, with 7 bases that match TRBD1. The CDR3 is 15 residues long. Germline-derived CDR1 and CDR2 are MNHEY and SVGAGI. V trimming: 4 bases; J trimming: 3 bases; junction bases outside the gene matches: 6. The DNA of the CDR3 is TGTGCCAGCAGTTTCTACAGGGGAGACTACAATGAGCAGTTCTTC. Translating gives CASSFYRGDYNEQFF.

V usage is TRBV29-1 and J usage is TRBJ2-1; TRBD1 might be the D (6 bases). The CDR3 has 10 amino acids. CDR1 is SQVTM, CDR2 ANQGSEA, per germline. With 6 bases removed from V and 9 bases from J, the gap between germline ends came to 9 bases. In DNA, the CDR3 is TGCAGCGTCCGAGGGGGTGAGCAGTTCTTC. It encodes CSVRGGEQFF.

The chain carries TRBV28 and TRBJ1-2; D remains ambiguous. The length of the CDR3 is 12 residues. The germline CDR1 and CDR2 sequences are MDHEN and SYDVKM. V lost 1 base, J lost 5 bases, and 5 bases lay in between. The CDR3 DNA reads TGTGCCAGCAGTTTATCCGGGTATGGCTACACCTTC. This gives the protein CASSLSGYGYTF.

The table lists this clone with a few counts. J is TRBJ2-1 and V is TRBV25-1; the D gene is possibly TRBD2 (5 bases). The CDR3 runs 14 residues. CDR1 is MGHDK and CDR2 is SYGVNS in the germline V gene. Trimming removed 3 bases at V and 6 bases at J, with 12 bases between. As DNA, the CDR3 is TGTGCCAGCAGTGACCAAGGACTCACCAATGAGCAGTTCTTC. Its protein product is CASSDQGLTNEQFF. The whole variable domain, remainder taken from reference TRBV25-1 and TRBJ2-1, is EADIYQTPRYLVIGTGKKITLECSQTMGHDKMYWYQQDPGMELHLIHYSYGVNSTEKGDLSSESTVSRIRTEHFPLTLESARPSHTSQYLCASSDQGLTNEQFFGPGTRLTVL.

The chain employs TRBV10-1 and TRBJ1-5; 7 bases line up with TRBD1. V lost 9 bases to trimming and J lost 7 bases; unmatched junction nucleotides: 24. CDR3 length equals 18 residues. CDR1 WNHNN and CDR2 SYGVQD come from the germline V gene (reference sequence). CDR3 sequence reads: CASLCDGTAQRVGQPQHF. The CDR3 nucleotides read TGCGCCAGTCTATGTGACGGGACAGCCCAAAGGGTAGGGCAGCCCCAGCATTTT.

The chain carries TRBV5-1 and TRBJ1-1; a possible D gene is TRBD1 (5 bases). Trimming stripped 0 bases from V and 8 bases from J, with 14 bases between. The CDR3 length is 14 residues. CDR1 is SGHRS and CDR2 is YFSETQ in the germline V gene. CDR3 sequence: CASSLEQVVAEAFF. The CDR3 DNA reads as TGCGCCAGCAGCTTGGAACAGGTGGTCGCCGAAGCTTTCTTT.

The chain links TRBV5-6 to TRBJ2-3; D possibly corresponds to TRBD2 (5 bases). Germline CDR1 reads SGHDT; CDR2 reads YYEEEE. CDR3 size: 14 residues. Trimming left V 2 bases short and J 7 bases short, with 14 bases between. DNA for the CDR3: TGTGCCAGCAGCTTACTTGCGGGTCCTAATACGCAGTATTTT. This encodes CASSLLAGPNTQYF.

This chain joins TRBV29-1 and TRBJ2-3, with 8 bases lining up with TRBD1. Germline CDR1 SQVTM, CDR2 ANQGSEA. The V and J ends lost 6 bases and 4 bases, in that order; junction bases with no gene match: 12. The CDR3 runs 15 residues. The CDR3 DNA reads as TGCAGCGTGACCGAACAGGGGGGAGGCGCAGATACGCAGTATTTT. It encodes CSVTEQGGGADTQYF.

The chain's CDR3 is CASSQRSGGDAGELFF. Here the CDR3 DNA reads TGTGCCAGCAGCCAAAGAAGCGGGGGGGATGCCGGGGAGCTGTTTTTT. The chain couples TRBV14 to TRBJ2-2, with 10 bases lining up with TRBD2. Germline V lookup: CDR1 SGHDN, CDR2 FVKESK. V lost 2 bases, J lost 6 bases, and 6 bases stayed unmatched. The CDR3 consists of 16 residues.

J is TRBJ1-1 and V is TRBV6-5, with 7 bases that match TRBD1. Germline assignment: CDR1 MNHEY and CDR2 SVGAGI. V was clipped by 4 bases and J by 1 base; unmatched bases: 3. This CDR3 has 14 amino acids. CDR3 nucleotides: TGTGCCAGCAGTTTAGGGGGCCGGAACACTGAAGCTTTCTTT. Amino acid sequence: CASSLGGRNTEAFF.

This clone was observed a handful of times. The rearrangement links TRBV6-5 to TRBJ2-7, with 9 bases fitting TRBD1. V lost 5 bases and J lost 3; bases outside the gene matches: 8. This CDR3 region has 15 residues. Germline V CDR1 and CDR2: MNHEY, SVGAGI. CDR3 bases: TGTGCCAGCAGTAGCCGGGGACAGGGAGGCTACGAGCAGTACTTC. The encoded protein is CASSSRGQGGYEQYF.

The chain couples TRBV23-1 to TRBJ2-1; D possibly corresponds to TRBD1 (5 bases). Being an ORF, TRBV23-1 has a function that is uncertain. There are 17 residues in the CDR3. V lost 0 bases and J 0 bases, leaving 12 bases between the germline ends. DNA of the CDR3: TGCGCCAGCAGTCAATCAAGGGGTGTCCCCTCCTACAATGAGCAGTTCTTC. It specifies CASSQSRGVPSYNEQFF.

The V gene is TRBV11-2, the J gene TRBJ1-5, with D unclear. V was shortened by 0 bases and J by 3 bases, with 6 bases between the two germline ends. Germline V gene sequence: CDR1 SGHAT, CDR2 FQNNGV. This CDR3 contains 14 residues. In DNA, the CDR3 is TGTGCCAGCAGCTTAGACAGGATCAATCAGCCCCAGCATTTT. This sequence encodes CASSLDRINQPQHF.

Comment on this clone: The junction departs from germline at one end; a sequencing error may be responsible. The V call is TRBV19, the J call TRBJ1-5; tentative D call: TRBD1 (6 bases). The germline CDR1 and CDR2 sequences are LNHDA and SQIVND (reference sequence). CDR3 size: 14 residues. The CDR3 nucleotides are TGTGCCAGTAGTCCCCTCCCGGGACAAGGACCCAAATATTTT. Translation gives CASSPLPGQGPKYF. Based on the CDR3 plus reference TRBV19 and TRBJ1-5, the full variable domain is DGGITQSPKYLFRKEGQNVTLSCEQNLNHDAMYWYRQDPGQGLRLIYYSQIVNDFQKGDIAEGYSVSREKKESFPLTVTSAQKNPTAFYLCASSPLPGQGPKYFGDGTRLSIL.

CDR3 amino acids: CASSLAGGISYEQYF. CDR3 bases: TGTGCCAGCAGCTTGGCGGGAGGTATCTCCTACGAGCAGTACTTC. The chain has TRBV5-4 and TRBJ2-7; 7 bases match TRBD2. Looked up from germline, CDR1 is SGHNT and CDR2 is YYREEE (reference sequence). The CDR3 totals 15 residues. The trim removed 0 bases at V and 0 bases at J, leaving 3 bases unmatched.

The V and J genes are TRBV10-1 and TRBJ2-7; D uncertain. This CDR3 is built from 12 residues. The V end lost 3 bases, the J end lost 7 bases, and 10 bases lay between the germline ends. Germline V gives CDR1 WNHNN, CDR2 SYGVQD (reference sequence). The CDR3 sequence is CASSDLYKEQYF. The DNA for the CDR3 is TGCGCCAGCAGTGACCTGTACAAGGAGCAGTACTTC.

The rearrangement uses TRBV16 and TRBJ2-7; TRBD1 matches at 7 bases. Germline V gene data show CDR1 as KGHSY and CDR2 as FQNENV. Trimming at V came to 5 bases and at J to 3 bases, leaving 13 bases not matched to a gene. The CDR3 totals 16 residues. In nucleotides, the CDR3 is TGTGCCAGCAGCTCGACTCACACAGGGGTTTTCTACGAGCAGTACTTC. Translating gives CASSSTHTGVFYEQYF. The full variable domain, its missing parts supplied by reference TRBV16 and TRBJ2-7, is GEEVAQTPKHLVRGEGQKAKLYCAPIKGHSYVFWYQQVLKNEFKFLISFQNENVFDETGMPKERFSAKCLPNSPCSLEIQATKLEDSAVYFCASSSTHTGVFYEQYFGPGTRLTVT.

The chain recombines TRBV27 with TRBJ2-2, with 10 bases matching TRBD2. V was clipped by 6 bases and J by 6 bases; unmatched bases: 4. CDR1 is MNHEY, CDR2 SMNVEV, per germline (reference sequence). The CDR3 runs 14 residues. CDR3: CASRLAGVPGELFF. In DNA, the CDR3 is TGTGCCAGCAGGCTAGCGGGGGTACCCGGGGAGCTGTTTTTT.

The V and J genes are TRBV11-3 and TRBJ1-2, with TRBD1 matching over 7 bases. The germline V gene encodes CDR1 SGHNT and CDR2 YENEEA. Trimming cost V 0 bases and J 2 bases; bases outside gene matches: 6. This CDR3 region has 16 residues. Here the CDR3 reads CASSLDPTGVNYGYTF. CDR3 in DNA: TGTGCCAGCAGCTTAGATCCCACAGGGGTGAACTATGGCTACACCTTC.

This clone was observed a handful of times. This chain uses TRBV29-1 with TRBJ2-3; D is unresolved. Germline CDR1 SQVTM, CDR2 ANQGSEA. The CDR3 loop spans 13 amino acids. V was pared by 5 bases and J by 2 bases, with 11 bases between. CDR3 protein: CSVRNRYTDTQYF. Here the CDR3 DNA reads TGCAGCGTTCGGAACAGATACACAGATACGCAGTATTTT.

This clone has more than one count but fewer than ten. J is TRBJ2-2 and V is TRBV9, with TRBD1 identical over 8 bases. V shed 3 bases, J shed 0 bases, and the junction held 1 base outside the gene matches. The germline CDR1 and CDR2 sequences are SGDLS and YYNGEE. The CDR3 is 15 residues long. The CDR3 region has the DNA TGTGCCAGCAGCGGGACAGGGTCGAACACCGGGGAGCTGTTTTTT. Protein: CASSGTGSNTGELFF.

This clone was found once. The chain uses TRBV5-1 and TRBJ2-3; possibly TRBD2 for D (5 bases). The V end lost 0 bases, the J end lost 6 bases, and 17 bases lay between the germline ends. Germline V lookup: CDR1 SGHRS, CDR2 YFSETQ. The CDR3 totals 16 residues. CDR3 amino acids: CASSLGFGGNGDTQYF. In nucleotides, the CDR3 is TGCGCCAGCAGCTTGGGGTTTGGAGGTAACGGGGATACGCAGTATTTT.

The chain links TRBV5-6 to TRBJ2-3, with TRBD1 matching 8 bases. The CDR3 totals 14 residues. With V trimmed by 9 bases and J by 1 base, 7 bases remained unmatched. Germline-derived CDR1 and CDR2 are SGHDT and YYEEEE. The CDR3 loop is CATRETGGTDTQYF. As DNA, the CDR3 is TGTGCCACCCGGGAGACAGGGGGCACAGATACGCAGTATTTT. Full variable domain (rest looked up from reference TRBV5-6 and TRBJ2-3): DAGVTQSPTHLIKTRGQQVTLRCSPKSGHDTVSWYQQALGQGPQFIFQYYEEEERQRGNFPDRFSGHQFPNYSSELNVNALLLGDSALYLCATRETGGTDTQYFGPGTRLTVL.